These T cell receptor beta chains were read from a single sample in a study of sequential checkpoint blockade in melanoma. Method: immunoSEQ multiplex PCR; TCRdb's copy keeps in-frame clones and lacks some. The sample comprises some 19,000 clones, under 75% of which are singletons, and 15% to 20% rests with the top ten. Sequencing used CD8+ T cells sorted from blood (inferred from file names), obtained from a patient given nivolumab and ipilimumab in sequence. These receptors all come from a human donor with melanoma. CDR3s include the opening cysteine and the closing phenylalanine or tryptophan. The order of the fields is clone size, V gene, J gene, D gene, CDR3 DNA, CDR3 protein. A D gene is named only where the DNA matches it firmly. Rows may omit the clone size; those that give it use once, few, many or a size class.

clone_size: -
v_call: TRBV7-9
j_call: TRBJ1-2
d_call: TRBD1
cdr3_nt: TGTGCCAGCAGCCCCGGACAGGGATTACTTGGCTACACCTTC
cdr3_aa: CASSPGQGLLGYTF

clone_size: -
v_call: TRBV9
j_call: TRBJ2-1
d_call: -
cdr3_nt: TGTGCCAGCAGCGTAGGAGGCGGGGCCTCGTACAATGAGCAGTTCTTC
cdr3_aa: CASSVGGGASYNEQFF

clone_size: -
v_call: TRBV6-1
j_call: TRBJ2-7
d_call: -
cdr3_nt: TGTGCCACAATTCGGGACAACTACGAGCAGTACTTC
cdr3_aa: CATIRDNYEQYF

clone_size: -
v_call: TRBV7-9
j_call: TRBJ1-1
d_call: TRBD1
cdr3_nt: TGTGCCAGCAGCTTGGCAGGACAGGGGGCCACTGAAGCTTTCTTT
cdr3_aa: CASSLAGQGATEAFF

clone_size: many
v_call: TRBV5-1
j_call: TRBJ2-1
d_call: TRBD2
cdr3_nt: TGCGCCAGCAGCCCAGCGGGGGGCTACAATGAGCAGTTCTTC
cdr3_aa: CASSPAGGYNEQFF

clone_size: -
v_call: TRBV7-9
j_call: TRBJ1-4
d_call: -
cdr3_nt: TGTGCCAGCAGCACAACTCACAGGGTGGGTGAAAAACTGTTTTTT
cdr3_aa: CASSTTHRVGEKLFF

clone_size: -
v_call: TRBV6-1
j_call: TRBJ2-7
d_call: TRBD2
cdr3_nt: TGTGCCAGCAGCCGATTGGGACTAGGATACGAGCAGTACTTC
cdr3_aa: CASSRLGLGYEQYF

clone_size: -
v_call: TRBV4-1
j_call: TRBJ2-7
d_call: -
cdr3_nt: TGCGCCAGCAGCCAAGAGGTAGCGTCCAGCTCCTACGAGCAGTACTTC
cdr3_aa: CASSQEVASSSYEQYF

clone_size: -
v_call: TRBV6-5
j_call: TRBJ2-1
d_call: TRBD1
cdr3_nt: TGTGCCAGCAGTTACTCTCCCGACAGGGCTGCTGAGCAGTTCTTC
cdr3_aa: CASSYSPDRAAEQFF

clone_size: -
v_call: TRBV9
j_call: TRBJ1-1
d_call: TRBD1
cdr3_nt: TGTGCCAGCAGCGTACTCCGACAGGGGGGGGATAACACTGAAGCTTTCTTT
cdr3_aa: CASSVLRQGGDNTEAFF

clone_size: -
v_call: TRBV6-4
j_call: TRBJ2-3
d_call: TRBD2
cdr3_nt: TGTGCCAGCAGTGAGCGGGAGAGCACAGATACGCAGTATTTT
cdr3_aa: CASSERESTDTQYF

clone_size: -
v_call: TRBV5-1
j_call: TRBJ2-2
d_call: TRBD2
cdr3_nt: TGCGCCAGCAGCTTGGAGCTAGCGGGGGCGGGCACCGGGGAGCTGTTTTTT
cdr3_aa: CASSLELAGAGTGELFF